Listed below are T cell receptor beta chains from one sample, sequenced in a study of cytomegalovirus exposure and HLA in healthy donors. The protocol was immunoSEQ multiplex PCR, while the TCRdb copy is restricted to in-frame clones and leaves out a portion. The sample has some 82,000 clones; approximately 88% are singletons. Sequencing was carried out using PBMCs. Receptors were obtained from a woman between 45 and 60 years old in good health and CMV-seronegative. The CDR3 runs from the conserved cysteine through the conserved F or W. D genes are given only for firm matches. Rows may omit the clone size; those that give it use once, few, many or a size class.

j_call: TRBJ1-1; d_call: .; v_call: TRBV19; clone_size: .; cdr3_nt: TGTGCCAGTAGTATGGAAAGGGGAAACACTGAAGCTTTCTTT; cdr3_aa: CASSMERGNTEAFF
j_call: TRBJ2-7; d_call: .; v_call: TRBV4-1; clone_size: once; cdr3_nt: TGCGCCAGCAGCCAAGTGGAGCGGTACGAGCAGTACTTC; cdr3_aa: CASSQVERYEQYF
j_call: TRBJ1-4; d_call: TRBD1; v_call: TRBV7-6; clone_size: .; cdr3_nt: TGTGCCAGCAGCCTTGGACAGGGGGCGCGAGAAAAACTGTTTTTT; cdr3_aa: CASSLGQGAREKLFF
j_call: TRBJ1-5; d_call: TRBD1; v_call: TRBV27; clone_size: .; cdr3_nt: TGTGCCAGCAGTTATGCCACAGGGGCTAATCAGCCCCAGCATTTT; cdr3_aa: CASSYATGANQPQHF
j_call: TRBJ1-5; d_call: TRBD1; v_call: TRBV18; clone_size: .; cdr3_nt: TGTGCCAGCTCAACCGGGACAGGGGTTGGTCAGCCCCAGCATTTT; cdr3_aa: CASSTGTGVGQPQHF
j_call: TRBJ1-5; d_call: .; v_call: TRBV2; clone_size: once; cdr3_nt: TGTGCCAGCAGTTCCGACAGAGGGGGTCAGCCCCAGCATTTT; cdr3_aa: CASSSDRGGQPQHF
j_call: TRBJ1-1; d_call: .; v_call: TRBV29-1; clone_size: .; cdr3_nt: TGCAGCGGGGGAGCTCCCCAAGGCACTGAAGCTTTCTTT; cdr3_aa: CSGGAPQGTEAFF
j_call: TRBJ1-5; d_call: .; v_call: TRBV4-2; clone_size: .; cdr3_nt: TGTGCCAGCAGCCAAGGCACCGACGGACTTTGGCCCCAGCATTTT; cdr3_aa: CASSQGTDGLWPQHF
j_call: TRBJ2-7; d_call: .; v_call: TRBV28; clone_size: .; cdr3_nt: TGTGCCAGCAGTTTGGTCGGGCTAGCGAGATCCTACGAGCAGTACTTC; cdr3_aa: CASSLVGLARSYEQYF
j_call: TRBJ2-3; d_call: TRBD1; v_call: TRBV7-2; clone_size: .; cdr3_nt: TGTGCCAGCAGCTCCAGGGGGGATACGCAGTATTTT; cdr3_aa: CASSSRGDTQYF
j_call: TRBJ1-5; d_call: TRBD1; v_call: TRBV19; clone_size: .; cdr3_nt: TGTGCCAGCCTAGGACAGGGGAGCAAGCCCCAGCATTTT; cdr3_aa: CASLGQGSKPQHF
j_call: TRBJ1-5; d_call: TRBD1; v_call: TRBV18; clone_size: .; cdr3_nt: TGTGCCAGCTCGGGACAGGGCGTCTCCGAGCCCCAGCATTTT; cdr3_aa: CASSGQGVSEPQHF
j_call: TRBJ2-1; d_call: TRBD2; v_call: TRBV13; clone_size: once; cdr3_nt: TGTGCCAGCAGCTCGGTAGCGGGGGGCTCCTACAATGAGCAGTTCTTC; cdr3_aa: CASSSVAGGSYNEQFF
j_call: TRBJ2-7; d_call: .; v_call: TRBV6-1; clone_size: .; cdr3_nt: TGTGCCAGCCGGGATTTTTACGAGCAGTACTTC; cdr3_aa: CASRDFYEQYF
j_call: TRBJ1-2; d_call: .; v_call: TRBV5-1; clone_size: .; cdr3_nt: TGCGCCAGCAGCTTGGTGGGGGCGGATGGCTACACCTTC; cdr3_aa: CASSLVGADGYTF
j_call: TRBJ2-3; d_call: .; v_call: TRBV11-2; clone_size: few; cdr3_nt: TGTGCCAGCAGCCCGCTCCTTCTAGAAGCATCGGATACGCAGTATTTT; cdr3_aa: CASSPLLLEASDTQYF
j_call: TRBJ2-5; d_call: .; v_call: TRBV7-9; clone_size: .; cdr3_nt: TGTGCCAGCAGCTCACAAGAGACCCAGTACTTC; cdr3_aa: CASSSQETQYF
j_call: TRBJ2-5; d_call: TRBD1; v_call: TRBV11-3; clone_size: once; cdr3_nt: TGTGCCAGCAGCTTAAAAGGGACAGGGTCCCAAGAGACCCAGTACTTC; cdr3_aa: CASSLKGTGSQETQYF
j_call: TRBJ1-1; d_call: TRBD1; v_call: TRBV6-1; clone_size: .; cdr3_nt: TGTGCCAGCAGTGAATCTCCAGGGGGTAACACTGAAGCTTTCTTT; cdr3_aa: CASSESPGGNTEAFF
j_call: TRBJ1-1; d_call: .; v_call: TRBV4-2; clone_size: .; cdr3_nt: TGTGCCAGCAGCCTCCCCACTGTCAGGGAAGCGAACACTGAAGCTTTCTTT; cdr3_aa: CASSLPTVREANTEAFF
j_call: TRBJ2-1; d_call: TRBD2; v_call: TRBV7-9; clone_size: .; cdr3_nt: TGTGCCAGCAGCCCAGGGACGAGCGGGACCGGAACCTACAATGAGCAGTTCTTC; cdr3_aa: CASSPGTSGTGTYNEQFF
j_call: TRBJ1-4; d_call: .; v_call: TRBV28; clone_size: .; cdr3_nt: TGTGCCAGCAGTCCCACCCCCAGGGGAAGGGCTCCAACTAATGAAAAACTGTTTTTT; cdr3_aa: CASSPTPRGRAPTNEKLFF